Shown below are 22 T cell receptor beta chains from a single sample sequenced in a study of Ad26.COV2.S vaccination and SARS-CoV-2 variants. Treatment meaning: around 19 received Ad26.COV2.S at low or high dose, single or two shots; 5 received placebo; per-sample allocation not given. Collection of the samples took place on day 63 after the first injection of vaccine or placebo. This table comes from immunoSEQ multiplex PCR, and its TCRdb copy is limited to in-frame clones, with some not included. The table includes fewer than 400,000 clones, roughly nine tenths detected once. Sequenced material: peripheral blood, taken in a trial of Ad26.COV2.S vaccine versus placebo. All receptors come from a person between 18 and 59 years old who received the Ad26.COV2.S COVID-19 vaccine or a placebo.

The chain joins TRBV7-9 to TRBJ2-2; D not certain. Germline loops: CDR1 SEHNR, CDR2 FQNEAQ (reference sequence). The CDR3 is 17 amino acids. Trimming took 1 base from V and 1 from J, leaving 13 bases between them. In nucleotides, the CDR3 is TGTGCCAGCAGCTTAGAAGATTCAATCTGGAACACCGGGGAGCTGTTTTTT. Amino acid sequence: CASSLEDSIWNTGELFF.

This clone was picked up one time. The chain is built from TRBV6-5 and TRBJ1-2; D may be TRBD1 (5 bases). CDR1 is MNHEY, CDR2 SVGAGI, per germline. V lost 6 bases and J lost 1, with 9 bases in between. The CDR3 contains 13 residues. The DNA for the CDR3 is TGTGCCAGCAGCCGGGACGATAACTATGGCTACACCTTC. Translation: CASSRDDNYGYTF.

This clone is a singleton in its sample. This rearrangement joins TRBV7-2 to TRBJ2-1; the D gene is possibly TRBD1 (6 bases). This CDR3 spans 15 amino acids. Trimming removed 1 base at V and 2 bases at J, with 9 bases between. Per the germline V gene, CDR1 is SGHTA and CDR2 is FQGNSA. The CDR3 DNA follows: TGTGCCAGCAGCTTAGAACAGGGAACCTACAATGAGCAGTTCTTC. It is translated as CASSLEQGTYNEQFF.

The chain carries TRBV19 and TRBJ1-5; 8 nucleotides align to TRBD1. There are 15 residues in the CDR3. Germline V gene sequence: CDR1 LNHDA, CDR2 SQIVND (reference sequence). With V trimmed by 7 bases and J by 5 bases, 10 bases remained unmatched. The CDR3, as DNA: TGTGCCAGTAACCGAGTGGACAGGGACCATCAGCCCCAGCATTTT. Translating gives CASNRVDRDHQPQHF.

V gene TRBV5-4 combines with J gene TRBJ1-3, with D possibly matching TRBD1 (6 bases). The germline gives CDR1 SGHNT, CDR2 YYREEE (reference sequence). This CDR3 comprises 15 residues. V lost 4 bases and J 0 bases, leaving 11 bases between the germline ends. CDR3 sequence reads: CASSIQGGSGNTIYF. CDR3 coding DNA: TGTGCCAGCAGCATCCAAGGGGGCTCTGGAAACACCATATATTTT.

The gene calls are TRBV19 and TRBJ2-5, with no clear D. Trimming removed 3 bases at V and 2 bases at J, with 7 bases between. Per the germline V gene, CDR1 is LNHDA and CDR2 is SQIVND (reference sequence). This CDR3 is built from 13 residues. CDR3 sequence: CASSMLGQETQYF. The CDR3 nucleotides read TGTGCCAGTAGTATGTTGGGGCAAGAGACCCAGTACTTC. Full variable domain (missing parts from reference TRBV19 and TRBJ2-5): DGGITQSPKYLFRKEGQNVTLSCEQNLNHDAMYWYRQDPGQGLRLIYYSQIVNDFQKGDIAEGYSVSREKKESFPLTVTSAQKNPTAFYLCASSMLGQETQYFGPGTRLLVL.

V usage is TRBV6-2 or TRBV6-3 and J usage is TRBJ1-1; 7 nucleotides match TRBD1. Germline V gene lookup returns CDR1 MNHEY and CDR2 SVGEGT. V lost 5 bases to trimming and J lost 0 bases; unmatched junction nucleotides: 6. This CDR3 has 15 residues. CDR3 region: CASSHRQGVNTEAFF. Written as DNA, the CDR3 is TGTGCCAGCAGTCACCGCCAGGGGGTGAACACTGAAGCTTTCTTT.

In DNA, the CDR3 is TGTGCCAGCAGCTCCCGGGACCCTGTCGTGACGACTGAAGCTTTCTTT. Its translation is CASSSRDPVVTTEAFF. The chain carries TRBV7-9 and TRBJ1-1; D is possibly TRBD1 (5 bases). Germline CDR1 and CDR2: SEHNR and FQNEAQ (reference sequence). The CDR3 sequence is 16 residues long. The V end lost 4 bases, the J end lost 5 bases, and 20 bases lay between the germline ends.

The chain recombines TRBV11-2 with TRBJ2-5, with a tentative D call TRBD2 (6 bases). Trimming took 5 bases from V and 1 from J, leaving 11 bases between them. Germline assignment: CDR1 SGHAT and CDR2 FQNNGV. The CDR3 is 14 amino acids. Here the CDR3 reads CASSPISGQETQYF. The CDR3 DNA is TGTGCCAGCAGCCCGATTAGCGGCCAAGAGACCCAGTACTTC.

V is TRBV4-3 and J is TRBJ2-7; 10 bases map to TRBD1. The germline V gene encodes CDR1 LGHNA and CDR2 YSLEER. J gave up 2 bases and V 0 bases, and 7 bases lay outside the gene matches. CDR3 length: 17 residues. CDR3 sequence (DNA): TGCGCCAGCAGCCAAGACCAATCCGGGACAGGGGCCTACGAGCAGTACTTC. Translated, it gives CASSQDQSGTGAYEQYF.

V usage is TRBV11-2 and J usage is TRBJ2-6; D is unclear. The ends were cut back, 4 bases at V and 4 bases at J, with 11 bases in the middle. This CDR3 has 15 amino acids. Germline CDR1 reads SGHAT; CDR2 reads FQNNGV. In nucleotides, the CDR3 is TGTGCCAGCAGCTCCTACAGTTCCGGGGCCAACGTCCTGACTTTC. It specifies CASSSYSSGANVLTF.

The CDR3 DNA sequence: TGTGCCAGCAGCCAAGATATGTACAGGGGGCGCACCGGGGAGCTGTTTTTT. Amino acids: CASSQDMYRGRTGELFF. The chain is built from TRBV3-1 (or the pseudogene TRBV3-2) and TRBJ2-2; 9 bases line up with TRBD1. The CDR3 sequence is 17 residues long. Germline trimming cut 0 bases from V and 4 bases from J; bases unmatched to any gene: 6. Germline V gene lookup returns CDR1 LGHDT and CDR2 YNNKEL (reference sequence).

V usage is TRBV11-2 and J usage is TRBJ2-2; D is unclear. Deletions cut 3 bases from V and 7 bases from J, with 3 bases between. Germline CDR1 is SGHAT and CDR2 is FQNNGV. The CDR3 spans 11 residues. The CDR3 coding sequence is TGTGCCAGCAGCTTTTACGGGGAGCTGTTTTTT. This gives the protein CASSFYGELFF.

CDR3 DNA: TGTGCCAGCAGCTTAAAGGGGGCGTCTAATGAAAAACTGTTTTTT. Translation: CASSLKGASNEKLFF. The chain has TRBV11-2 and TRBJ1-4; 7 bases agree with TRBD1. Germline values: CDR1 SGHAT, CDR2 FQNNGV. The CDR3 sequence is 15 residues long. J gave up 3 bases and V 2 bases, and 3 bases lay outside the gene matches.

The V call is TRBV16, the J call TRBJ2-3, with D possibly matching TRBD2 (6 bases). Germline CDR1 KGHSY, CDR2 FQNENV. This CDR3 has 18 residues. V shed 3 bases and J shed 4 bases, with 23 bases lying between them. The CDR3 DNA reads as TGTGCCAGCAGCCACCTCCGGGACTTCCCTTCCCCCCCAGATACGCAGTATTTT. It specifies CASSHLRDFPSPPDTQYF.

This clone turned up a few times. The chain recombines TRBV7-9 with TRBJ2-2; TRBD2 agrees at 8 bases. Germline lookup yields CDR1 SEHNR and CDR2 FQNEAQ (reference sequence). Trimming took 5 bases from V and 5 from J; bases not matched to a gene: 13. This CDR3 region has 17 residues. The CDR3 here is CASSPERTSLPTGELFF. CDR3 coding DNA: TGTGCCAGCAGCCCAGAACGGACTAGCTTACCGACCGGGGAGCTGTTTTTT.

This sequence joins TRBV20-1 and TRBJ2-7; unclear D gene. Trimming cost V 1 base and J 1 base, with 2 bases left between them. Germline assignment: CDR1 DFQATT and CDR2 SNEGSKA (reference sequence). The CDR3 covers 11 residues. The CDR3 loop is CSARASYEQYF. Written as DNA, the CDR3 is TGCAGTGCTAGAGCATCCTACGAGCAGTACTTC.

J is TRBJ2-1 and V is TRBV7-6; 9 bases align to TRBD2. The V gene end was trimmed by 0 bases and the J gene end by 8 bases; junction bases not matched to a gene: 5. The CDR3 is 15 residues long. Germline CDR1 and CDR2: SGHVS and FNYEAQ. The CDR3 reads CASSLASGSNDEQFF. The CDR3 nucleotides read TGTGCCAGCAGCTTAGCTAGCGGGAGTAATGATGAGCAGTTCTTC.

The gene calls are TRBV10-3 and TRBJ2-2, with TRBD2 as a possible D gene (6 bases). V was shortened by 10 bases and J by 2 bases, with 23 bases between the two germline ends. Per the germline V gene, CDR1 is ENHRY and CDR2 is SYGVKD. CDR3 length: 17 amino acids. The CDR3 bases are TGTGCCAGCCTGTGGACTGCGGAGGGGATTAACACCGGGGAGCTGTTTTTT. It translates to CASLWTAEGINTGELFF.

This chain links TRBV3-1 (or the pseudogene TRBV3-2) with TRBJ2-7, with D perhaps given as TRBD1 or TRBD2 (5 bases each). Germline V gene sequence: CDR1 LGHDT, CDR2 YNNKEL (reference sequence). Trimming took off 2 bases at V and 0 bases at J, with 11 bases between the two ends. The CDR3 covers 15 residues. CDR3 DNA sequence: TGTGCCAGCAGCCAATATGGGACCGACTCCTACGAGCAGTACTTC. Translation gives CASSQYGTDSYEQYF.

This rearrangement joins TRBV5-6 to TRBJ2-7; 8 bases match TRBD1. Germline lookup yields CDR1 SGHDT and CDR2 YYEEEE. The CDR3 has 15 amino acids. The J segment lost 3 bases and the V segment lost 6 bases, leaving 11 bases of the junction unmatched. The CDR3 coding sequence is TGTGCCAGCACCGGGCCCCCGGGACAGGTCTACGAGCAGTACGTC. Residues: CASTGPPGQVYEQYV.

The V and J genes are TRBV4-1 and TRBJ1-2; 7 bases agree with TRBD1. Germline CDR1 MGHRA, CDR2 YSYEKL. With V trimmed by 2 bases and J by 1 base, 7 bases remained unmatched. This CDR3 region has 16 residues. The CDR3 DNA is TGCGCCAGCAGCCAAACTGCCGGACAGGTTAACTATGGCTACACCTTC. This encodes CASSQTAGQVNYGYTF.